One sample yielded the 17 T cell receptor beta chains listed below, sequenced in a study of blood T cell repertoires in COVID-19. Libraries were prepared by immunoSEQ multiplex PCR; TCRdb keeps only in-frame clonotypes and omits some of them. The repertoire consists of over 100,000 clones, with about four fifths occurring once and the leading ten covering around 9.4%. Material: peripheral blood. The receptors stem from a man aged 35 to 55 with active or convalescent COVID-19.

This chain joins TRBV19 and TRBJ1-2, with a tentative D call TRBD1 (6 bases). The CDR3 loop spans 13 amino acids. Germline-derived CDR1 and CDR2 are LNHDA and SQIVND (reference sequence). V was cut by 2 bases and J by 2 bases, with 6 bases left in between. CDR3 sequence: CASSIRGNYGYTF. DNA of the CDR3: TGTGCCAGTAGTATAAGGGGGAACTATGGCTACACCTTC.

The chain employs TRBV5-1 and TRBJ1-3; TRBD1 matches at 7 bases. The CDR3 consists of 16 residues. Trimming at V came to 4 bases and at J to 2 bases, leaving 9 bases not matched to a gene. Germline CDR1 reads SGHRS; CDR2 reads YFSETQ. CDR3 region: CASSNGQAQAGNTIYF. CDR3 coding DNA: TGCGCCAGCAGCAACGGACAGGCGCAGGCTGGAAACACCATATATTTT. The full variable domain, in which reference TRBV5-1 and TRBJ1-3 provide the parts outside the CDR3, is KAGVTQTPRYLIKTRGQQVTLSCSPISGHRSVSWYQQTPGQGLQFLFEYFSETQRNKGNFPGRFSGRQFSNSRSEMNVSTLELGDSALYLCASSNGQAQAGNTIYFGEGSWLTVV.

The rearrangement links TRBV2 to TRBJ2-1, with D possibly matching TRBD2 (7 bases). Germline V gene data show CDR1 as SNHLY and CDR2 as FYNNEI. The CDR3 covers 14 residues. Trimming took 6 bases from V and 0 from J, leaving 9 bases between them. This chain's CDR3 is CASRGGVSYNEQFF. The CDR3 DNA reads as TGTGCCAGCAGAGGGGGGGTCTCCTACAATGAGCAGTTCTTC.

The chain combines TRBV6-5 with TRBJ2-4; tentatively, D is TRBD2 (6 bases). Trimming left V 0 bases short and J 9 bases short, with 9 bases between. Germline CDR1 and CDR2: MNHEY and SVGAGI. This CDR3 comprises 13 residues. The DNA for the CDR3 is TGTGCCAGCAGTTACTCGATCGGGGGCATTCAGTACTTC. Its protein product is CASSYSIGGIQYF.

The chain is built from TRBV7-9 and TRBJ1-2, with TRBD1 matching 7 bases. The CDR3 spans 14 residues. Germline V gene sequence: CDR1 SEHNR, CDR2 FQNEAQ (reference sequence). The V gene end was trimmed by 3 bases and the J gene end by 5 bases; junction bases not matched to a gene: 6. The CDR3 reads CASSFGSGGYGYTF. DNA for the CDR3: TGTGCCAGCAGCTTCGGGTCAGGGGGATATGGCTACACCTTC. The variable domain in full, with the rest retrieved from reference TRBV7-9 and TRBJ1-2, is DTGVSQNPRHKITKRGQNVTFRCDPISEHNRLYWYRQTLGQGPEFLTYFQNEAQLEKSRLLSDRFSAERPKGSFSTLEIQRTEQGDSAMYLCASSFGSGGYGYTFGSGTRLTVV.

The gene calls are TRBV12-3 or TRBV12-4 and TRBJ1-2; 7 nucleotides align to TRBD1. V lost 6 bases, J lost 7 bases, and 8 bases stayed unmatched. CDR3 length equals 13 residues. CDR3 DNA: TGTGCCAGCAGCGACAGGGATAAAGGTGGCTACACCTTC. The encoded protein is CASSDRDKGGYTF.

CDR3 sequence: CASSLGRGRTRVPENIQYF. Here the CDR3 DNA reads TGCGCCAGCAGCTTGGGGAGAGGGAGGACGCGCGTTCCAGAAAACATTCAGTACTTC. This chain joins TRBV5-1 and TRBJ2-4; D possibly corresponds to TRBD2 (6 bases). The V gene lost 0 bases and the J gene lost 5 bases, with 24 bases spanning the gap. This CDR3 is built from 19 residues. The germline CDR1 and CDR2 sequences are SGHRS and YFSETQ.

The V and J genes are TRBV4-3 and TRBJ1-1, with D tentatively TRBD1 (5 bases). This CDR3 is 14 amino acids long. Germline V lookup: CDR1 LGHNA, CDR2 YSLEER. V lost 4 bases to trimming and J lost 2 bases, with 11 bases between them. The CDR3 DNA is TGCGCCAGCAGCCGACAGATATTCAACACTGAAGCTTTCTTT. This translates into CASSRQIFNTEAFF.

V usage is TRBV7-2 and J usage is TRBJ2-3; D is possibly TRBD2 (6 bases). This CDR3 has 15 residues. Trimming removed 1 base from V and 2 bases from J, with 10 bases in between. Germline CDR1 and CDR2: SGHTA and FQGNSA. Here the CDR3 reads CASSLGGANTDTQYF. The CDR3 region has the DNA TGTGCCAGCAGCTTAGGCGGGGCCAACACAGATACGCAGTATTTT.

The J gene is TRBJ2-2, the V gene TRBV24-1; 10 positions agree with TRBD2. Germline V gives CDR1 KGHDR, CDR2 SFDVKD. The CDR3 extends over 17 amino acids. Unmatched junction bases numbered 12, after V lost 5 bases and J lost 7 bases. For the CDR3, the DNA is TGTGCCACCAGTGCGGCAAGCGGGGGGGCTGGAGACGGGGAGCTGTTTTTT. Amino acids: CATSAASGGAGDGELFF.

The chain carries TRBV12-3 or TRBV12-4 and TRBJ2-2, with D unclear. The V and J ends lost 6 bases and 6 bases respectively, with 8 bases between them. The length of the CDR3 is 12 residues. The CDR3 reads CASRESAGELFF. In nucleotides, the CDR3 is TGTGCCAGCAGAGAGAGCGCCGGGGAGCTGTTTTTT.

The chain has TRBV11-1 and TRBJ1-2, with a weak D call TRBD1 (5 bases). The CDR3 covers 14 residues. Trimming pared 10 bases from V and 7 bases from J, leaving 22 bases between. Germline V lookup: CDR1 SGHAT, CDR2 FQDESV (reference sequence). The CDR3 coding sequence is TGTGCCACTTCTGCCAGGGACTTTCTGGGTGGCTACACCTTC. This encodes CATSARDFLGGYTF.

This clone was found once. The J gene is TRBJ2-7, the V gene TRBV11-2; no definite D call. The V gene's germline CDR1 is SGHAT and CDR2 FQNNGV. V was shortened by 6 bases and J by 2 bases, with 8 bases between the two germline ends. The CDR3 consists of 12 residues. The CDR3 region has the DNA TGTGCCAGCAGTGGTGAGCCCTACGAGCAGTACTTC. It encodes CASSGEPYEQYF.

This clone appeared once. V is TRBV19 and J is TRBJ2-1, with TRBD2 identical over 13 bases. After removal of 6 bases from V and 6 bases from J, the junction contained 5 bases not matched to a gene. The CDR3 totals 15 residues. CDR1 is LNHDA and CDR2 is SQIVND in the germline V gene (reference sequence). The CDR3 protein is CASRRTSGGFNEQFF. The CDR3 bases are TGTGCCAGTAGACGGACTAGCGGGGGATTCAATGAGCAGTTCTTC.

The chain couples TRBV9 to TRBJ2-5, with D tentatively TRBD2 (6 bases). The V end was cut by 0 bases, the J end by 3 bases, with 12 bases between. The CDR3 is 15 amino acids. Germline V gene lookup returns CDR1 SGDLS and CDR2 YYNGEE. This CDR3 is CASSVAPASEETQYF. As DNA, the CDR3 is TGTGCCAGCAGCGTAGCTCCGGCTAGCGAAGAGACCCAGTACTTC.

The chain couples TRBV4-1 to TRBJ2-3; 10 bases agree with TRBD2. Germline V CDR1 and CDR2: MGHRA, YSYEKL. This CDR3 contains 16 residues. The V segment lost 3 bases and the J segment 2 bases; nucleotides outside the gene matches: 5. CDR3 in amino acids: CASSQPSGGDTDTQYF. DNA of the CDR3: TGCGCCAGCAGCCAGCCTAGCGGGGGAGACACAGATACGCAGTATTTT.

The chain couples TRBV14 to TRBJ1-5; weak D call: TRBD1 (6 bases). Germline V gene data show CDR1 as SGHDN and CDR2 as FVKESK. The CDR3 extends over 17 amino acids. V lost 0 bases to trimming and J lost 3 bases, with 15 bases between them. CDR3 DNA sequence: TGTGCCAGCAGCCAAGATCTTCAGGGGCGAAACAATCAGCCCCAGCATTTT. Protein product: CASSQDLQGRNNQPQHF.